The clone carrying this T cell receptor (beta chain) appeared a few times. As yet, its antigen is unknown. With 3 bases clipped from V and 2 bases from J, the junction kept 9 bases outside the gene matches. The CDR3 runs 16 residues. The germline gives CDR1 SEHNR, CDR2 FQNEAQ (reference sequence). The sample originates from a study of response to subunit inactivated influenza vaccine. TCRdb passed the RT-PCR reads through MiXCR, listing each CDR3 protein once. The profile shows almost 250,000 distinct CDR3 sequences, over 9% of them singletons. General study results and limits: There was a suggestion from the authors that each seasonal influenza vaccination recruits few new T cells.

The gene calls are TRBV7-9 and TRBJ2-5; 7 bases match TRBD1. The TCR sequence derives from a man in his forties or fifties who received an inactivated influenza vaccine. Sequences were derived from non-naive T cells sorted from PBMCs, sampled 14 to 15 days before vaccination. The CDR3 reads CASSFGRQGFQETQYF. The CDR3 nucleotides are TGTGCCAGCAGCTTCGGACGACAGGGTTTTCAAGAGACCCAGTACTTC.